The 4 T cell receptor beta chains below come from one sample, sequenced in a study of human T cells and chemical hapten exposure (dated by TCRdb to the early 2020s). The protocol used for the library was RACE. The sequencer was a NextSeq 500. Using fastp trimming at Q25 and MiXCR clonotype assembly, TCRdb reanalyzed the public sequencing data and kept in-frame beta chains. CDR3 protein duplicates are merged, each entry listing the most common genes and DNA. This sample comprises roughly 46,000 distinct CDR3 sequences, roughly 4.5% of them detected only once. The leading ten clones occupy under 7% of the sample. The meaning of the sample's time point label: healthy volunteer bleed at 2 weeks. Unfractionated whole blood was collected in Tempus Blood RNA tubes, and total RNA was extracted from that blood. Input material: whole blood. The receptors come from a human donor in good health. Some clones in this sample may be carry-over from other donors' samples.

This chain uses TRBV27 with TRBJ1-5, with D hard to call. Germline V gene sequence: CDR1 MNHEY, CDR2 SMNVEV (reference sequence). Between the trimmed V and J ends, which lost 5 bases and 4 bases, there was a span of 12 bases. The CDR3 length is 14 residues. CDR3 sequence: CASSPVMENQPQHF. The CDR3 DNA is TGTGCCAGCAGTCCCGTTATGGAAAATCAGCCCCAGCATTTT.

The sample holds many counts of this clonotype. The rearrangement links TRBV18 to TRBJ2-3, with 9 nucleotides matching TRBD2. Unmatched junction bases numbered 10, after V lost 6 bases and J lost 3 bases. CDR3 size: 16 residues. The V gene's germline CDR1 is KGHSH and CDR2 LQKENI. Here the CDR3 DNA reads TGTGCCAGCTCGCCCCGCCTAGCGGGATCTACAGATACGCAGTATTTT. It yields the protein CASSPRLAGSTDTQYF.

The CDR3 bases are TGTGCCAGCTCACCAAGAGGTGGCAATCAGCCCCAGCATTTT. Protein: CASSPRGGNQPQHF. The chain carries TRBV18 and TRBJ1-5; D remains unclear. CDR3 length equals 14 residues. The V gene lost 2 bases and the J gene lost 2 bases, with 7 bases spanning the gap. From germline, CDR1 is KGHSH and CDR2 LQKENI. Together with reference TRBV18 and TRBJ1-5, the CDR3 gives the full variable domain: NAGVMQNPRHLVRRRGQEARLRCSPMKGHSHVYWYRQLPEEGLKFMVYLQKENIIDESGMPKERFSAEFPKEGPSILRIQQVVRGDSAAYFCASSPRGGNQPQHFGDGTRLSIL.

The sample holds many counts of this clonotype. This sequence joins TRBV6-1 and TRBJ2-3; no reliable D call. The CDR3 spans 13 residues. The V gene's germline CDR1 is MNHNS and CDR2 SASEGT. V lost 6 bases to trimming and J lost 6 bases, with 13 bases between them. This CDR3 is CASRGSNGDTQYF. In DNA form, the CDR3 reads TGTGCCAGCAGGGGCAGCAACGGGGATACGCAGTATTTT.